What follows are 13 T cell receptor beta chains derived from one specimen sequenced in a study of blood T cell repertoires in COVID-19. The table came from immunoSEQ multiplex PCR; TCRdb's copy has only in-frame clones and leaves some out. The sample yields about 240,000 clones, more than 85% seen once. The specimen sequenced was PBMCs or T cells enriched from blood (not recorded which). These receptors were collected from a woman in her twenties or thirties who had recovered from COVID-19.

This chain connects TRBV28 to TRBJ1-2; D not resolved. Trimming removed 6 bases from V and 6 bases from J, with 14 bases in between. CDR3 length equals 13 residues. Germline values: CDR1 MDHEN, CDR2 SYDVKM. The CDR3 reads CASSRISVDGYTF. CDR3 sequence (DNA): TGTGCCAGCAGCCGCATCTCGGTTGATGGCTACACCTTC.

J is TRBJ1-5 and V is TRBV2, with TRBD1 matching over 7 bases. Trimming cost V 6 bases and J 6 bases; bases outside gene matches: 8. The CDR3 length is 14 residues. From germline, CDR1 is SNHLY and CDR2 FYNNEI. The CDR3 here is CASSDGQVGQPQHF. The CDR3, as DNA: TGTGCCAGCAGCGACGGACAGGTCGGTCAGCCCCAGCATTTT.

V is TRBV18 and J is TRBJ1-2; D uncertain. CDR3 size: 11 residues. CDR1 and CDR2 from the germline V gene are KGHSH and LQKENI. Trimming removed 5 bases at V and 7 bases at J, with 8 bases between. The CDR3 DNA reads TGTGCCAGCTCAGAGCAGGCTGGCTACACCTTC. This encodes CASSEQAGYTF. The complete variable domain, with remaining parts taken from reference TRBV18 and TRBJ1-2, reads NAGVMQNPRHLVRRRGQEARLRCSPMKGHSHVYWYRQLPEEGLKFMVYLQKENIIDESGMPKERFSAEFPKEGPSILRIQQVVRGDSAAYFCASSEQAGYTFGSGTRLTVV.

This clone has a handful of counts. The rearrangement links TRBV19 to TRBJ1-1; 7 bases fit TRBD1. After removal of 3 bases from V and 3 bases from J, the junction contained 4 bases not matched to a gene. Germline V gene lookup returns CDR1 LNHDA and CDR2 SQIVND (reference sequence). The CDR3 sequence is 14 residues long. The CDR3: CASSMRRGHTEAFF. Written as DNA, the CDR3 is TGTGCCAGTAGTATGAGAAGGGGGCACACTGAAGCTTTCTTT.

This clone showed up just a few times. This chain joins TRBV18 and TRBJ2-7; TRBD1 matches at 9 bases. V shed 0 bases and J 5 bases; nucleotides not matched to a gene: 5. Germline V gene data show CDR1 as KGHSH and CDR2 as LQKENI. The CDR3 sequence is 15 residues long. CDR3 nucleotide sequence: TGTGCCAGCTCACCACCGGGACAGGGTTACGACGAGCAGTACTTC. As protein: CASSPPGQGYDEQYF.

This rearrangement joins TRBV19 to TRBJ1-1; the D is unclear. V was trimmed by 2 bases and J by 1 base, leaving 8 bases between them. Germline CDR1 is LNHDA and CDR2 is SQIVND (reference sequence). The CDR3 has 14 amino acids. CDR3: CASSINPQNTEAFF. For the CDR3, the DNA is TGTGCCAGTAGTATAAACCCACAGAACACTGAAGCTTTCTTT.

This clone was observed a handful of times. This chain connects TRBV3-1 (or the pseudogene TRBV3-2) to TRBJ2-2, with D hard to call. Germline V CDR1 and CDR2: LGHDT, YNNKEL (reference sequence). Trimming shortened V by 0 bases and J by 9 bases, and 17 bases separated the two germline ends. CDR3 size: 16 residues. In nucleotides, the CDR3 is TGTGCCAGCAGCCAAGAGTCGGGTGGCGTGCTGAGGGAGCTGTTTTTT. Amino acids: CASSQESGGVLRELFF.

The CDR3 bases are TGTGCCAGCAGCGTAAGGGGACAGGGAGATTCACCCCTCCACTTT. Its protein product is CASSVRGQGDSPLHF. The chain is built from TRBV9 and TRBJ1-6, with 9 bases fitting TRBD1. Germline V gives CDR1 SGDLS, CDR2 YYNGEE. Trimming at V came to 1 base and at J to 8 bases, leaving 4 bases not matched to a gene. CDR3 size: 15 residues.

The V gene is TRBV19, the J gene TRBJ2-1, with TRBD1 identical over 7 bases. CDR1 LNHDA and CDR2 SQIVND come from the germline V gene (reference sequence). This CDR3 contains 15 residues. With 9 bases clipped from V and 4 bases from J, the junction kept 12 bases outside the gene matches. The CDR3 sequence is CASLPTGPFYNEQFF. The CDR3, as DNA: TGTGCCAGCCTACCGACAGGGCCTTTTTACAATGAGCAGTTCTTC.

The rearrangement links TRBV6-5 to TRBJ1-1; 8 bases fit TRBD1. With 5 bases clipped from V and 0 bases from J, the junction kept 5 bases outside the gene matches. The CDR3 is 15 residues long. Germline V gene sequence: CDR1 MNHEY, CDR2 SVGAGI. This CDR3 reads CASSRTGWMNTEAFF. In DNA, the CDR3 is TGTGCCAGCAGTCGGACAGGGTGGATGAACACTGAAGCTTTCTTT.

The chain is built from TRBV28 and TRBJ1-2; 7 nucleotides line up with TRBD1. The CDR3 runs to 13 residues. Germline lookup yields CDR1 MDHEN and CDR2 SYDVKM. With V trimmed by 4 bases and J by 2 bases, 1 base remained unmatched. In DNA, the CDR3 is TGTGCCAGCAGTTCACAGGGGAACTATGGCTACACCTTC. It translates to CASSSQGNYGYTF.

The rearrangement uses TRBV19 and TRBJ2-7, with D unresolved. CDR1 LNHDA and CDR2 SQIVND come from the germline V gene (reference sequence). The CDR3 is 13 amino acids. V lost 1 base and J 2 bases, leaving 6 bases between the germline ends. CDR3 sequence reads: CASSIAPAYEQYF. The CDR3 DNA follows: TGTGCCAGTAGTATAGCCCCAGCCTACGAGCAGTACTTC.

The chain carries TRBV28 and TRBJ1-5, with TRBD1 matching over 9 bases. The ends lost 4 bases at V and 1 base at J; junction bases unmatched: 5. CDR1 and CDR2 (germline): MDHEN, SYDVKM. The CDR3 is 16 amino acids. CDR3 sequence reads: CASSSPDRGSNQPQHF. In DNA form, the CDR3 reads TGTGCCAGCAGTTCCCCGGACAGGGGAAGCAATCAGCCCCAGCATTTT. The full variable domain, rest sourced from reference TRBV28 and TRBJ1-5, is DVKVTQSSRYLVKRTGEKVFLECVQDMDHENMFWYRQDPGLGLRLIYFSYDVKMKEKGDIPEGYSVSREKKERFSLILESASTNQTSMYLCASSSPDRGSNQPQHFGDGTRLSIL.